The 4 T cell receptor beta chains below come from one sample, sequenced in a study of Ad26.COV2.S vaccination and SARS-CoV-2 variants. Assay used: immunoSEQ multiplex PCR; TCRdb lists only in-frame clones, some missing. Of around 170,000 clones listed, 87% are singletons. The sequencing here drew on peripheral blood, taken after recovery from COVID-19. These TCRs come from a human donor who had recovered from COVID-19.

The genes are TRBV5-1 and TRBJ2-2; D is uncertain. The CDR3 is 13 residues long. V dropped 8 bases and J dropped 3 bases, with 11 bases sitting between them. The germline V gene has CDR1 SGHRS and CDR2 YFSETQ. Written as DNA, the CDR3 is TGCGCCAGTAGGACCGTGTACACCGGGGAGCTGTTTTTT. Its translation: CASRTVYTGELFF.

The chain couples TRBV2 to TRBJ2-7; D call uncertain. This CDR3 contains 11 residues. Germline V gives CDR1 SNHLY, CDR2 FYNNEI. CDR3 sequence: CAYGRGYEQYF. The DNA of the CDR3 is TGTGCTTATGGCCGTGGTTACGAGCAGTACTTC.

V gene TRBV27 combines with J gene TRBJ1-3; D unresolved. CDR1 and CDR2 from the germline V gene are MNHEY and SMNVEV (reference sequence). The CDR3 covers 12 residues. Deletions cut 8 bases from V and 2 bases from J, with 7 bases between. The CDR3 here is CASGQAGNTIYF. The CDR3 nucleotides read TGTGCCAGCGGTCAGGCTGGAAACACCATATATTTT.

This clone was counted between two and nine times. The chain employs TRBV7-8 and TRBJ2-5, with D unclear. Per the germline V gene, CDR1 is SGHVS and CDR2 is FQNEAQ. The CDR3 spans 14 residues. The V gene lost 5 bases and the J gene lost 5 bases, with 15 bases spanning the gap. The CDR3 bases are TGTGCCAGCAGCCTTAAACAGATTACGGAGACCCAGTACTTC. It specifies CASSLKQITETQYF.